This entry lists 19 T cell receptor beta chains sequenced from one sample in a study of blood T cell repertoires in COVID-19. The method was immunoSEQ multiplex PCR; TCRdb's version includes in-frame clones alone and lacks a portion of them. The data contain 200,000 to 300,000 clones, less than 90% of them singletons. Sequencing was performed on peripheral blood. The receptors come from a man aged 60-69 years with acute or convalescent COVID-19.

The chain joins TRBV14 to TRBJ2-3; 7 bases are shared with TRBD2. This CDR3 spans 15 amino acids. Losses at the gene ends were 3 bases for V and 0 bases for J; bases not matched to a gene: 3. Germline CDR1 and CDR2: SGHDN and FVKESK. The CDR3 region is CASSQGSGSTDTQYF. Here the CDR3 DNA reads TGTGCCAGCAGCCAGGGTAGCGGGAGCACAGATACGCAGTATTTT.

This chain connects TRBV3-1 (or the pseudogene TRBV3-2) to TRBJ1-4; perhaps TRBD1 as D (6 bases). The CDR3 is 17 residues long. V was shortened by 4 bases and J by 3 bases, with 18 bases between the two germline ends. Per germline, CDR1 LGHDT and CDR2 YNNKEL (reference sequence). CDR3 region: CASSPKYRDTANEKLFF. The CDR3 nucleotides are TGTGCCAGCAGCCCTAAATACAGGGATACGGCTAATGAAAAACTGTTTTTT.

CDR3 sequence (DNA): TGTGCCAGCAGCTTAGATAGGGGCCGACACTATGGCTACACCTTC. It codes for CASSLDRGRHYGYTF. The chain recombines TRBV7-2 with TRBJ1-2; D is possibly TRBD1 (5 bases). Germline V gene data show CDR1 as SGHTA and CDR2 as FQGNSA. The CDR3 has 15 amino acids. Trimming stripped 1 base from V and 3 bases from J, with 12 bases between.

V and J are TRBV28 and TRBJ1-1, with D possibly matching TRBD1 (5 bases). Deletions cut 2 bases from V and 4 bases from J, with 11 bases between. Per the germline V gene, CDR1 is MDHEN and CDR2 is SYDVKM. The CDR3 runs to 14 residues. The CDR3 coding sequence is TGTGCCAGCAGTTTAGGAGGGGTGGGCACTGAAGCTTTCTTT. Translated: CASSLGGVGTEAFF. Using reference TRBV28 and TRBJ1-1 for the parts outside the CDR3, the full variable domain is DVKVTQSSRYLVKRTGEKVFLECVQDMDHENMFWYRQDPGLGLRLIYFSYDVKMKEKGDIPEGYSVSREKKERFSLILESASTNQTSMYLCASSLGGVGTEAFFGQGTRLTVV.

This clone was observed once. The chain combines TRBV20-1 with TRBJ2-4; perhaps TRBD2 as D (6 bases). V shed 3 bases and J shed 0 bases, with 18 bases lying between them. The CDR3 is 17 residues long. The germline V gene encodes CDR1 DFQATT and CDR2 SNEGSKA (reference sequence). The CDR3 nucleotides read TGCAGTGCTAGTAAGGGACTTGATAACCTAGCCAAAAACATTCAGTACTTC. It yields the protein CSASKGLDNLAKNIQYF.

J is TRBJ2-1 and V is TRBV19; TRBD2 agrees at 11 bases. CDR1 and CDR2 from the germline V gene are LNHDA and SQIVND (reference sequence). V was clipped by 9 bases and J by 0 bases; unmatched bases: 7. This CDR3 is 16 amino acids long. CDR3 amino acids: CASLLSGRGSYNEQFF. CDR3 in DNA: TGTGCCAGCCTACTTAGCGGGAGGGGCTCCTACAATGAGCAGTTCTTC.

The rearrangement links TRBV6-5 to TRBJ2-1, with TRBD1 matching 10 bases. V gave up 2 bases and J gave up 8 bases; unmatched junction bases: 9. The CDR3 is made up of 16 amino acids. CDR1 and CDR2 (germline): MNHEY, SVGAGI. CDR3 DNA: TGTGCCAGCAGTTACCAATCCGGGACAGGGGATTATGAGCAGTTCTTC. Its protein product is CASSYQSGTGDYEQFF.

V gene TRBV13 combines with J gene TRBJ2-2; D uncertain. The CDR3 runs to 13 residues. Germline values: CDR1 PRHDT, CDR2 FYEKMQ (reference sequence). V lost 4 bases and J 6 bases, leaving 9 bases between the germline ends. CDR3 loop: CASSYTAPGELFF. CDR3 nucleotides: TGTGCCAGCAGCTACACAGCCCCCGGGGAGCTGTTTTTT.

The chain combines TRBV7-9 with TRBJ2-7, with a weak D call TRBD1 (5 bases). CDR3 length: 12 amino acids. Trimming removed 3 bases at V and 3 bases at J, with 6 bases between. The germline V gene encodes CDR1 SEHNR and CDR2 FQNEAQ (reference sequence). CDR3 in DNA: TGTGCCAGCAGCTTGACAGACTACGAGCAGTACTTC. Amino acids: CASSLTDYEQYF.

CDR3 bases: TGTGCCAGCAGCCAAGACGCTCCGGGTGTCACCGGGGAGCTGTTTTTT. It codes for CASSQDAPGVTGELFF. The rearrangement links TRBV3-1 (or the pseudogene TRBV3-2) to TRBJ2-2; D remains unclear. V was pared by 0 bases and J by 4 bases, with 12 bases between. In germline, CDR1 is LGHDT, CDR2 YNNKEL (reference sequence). This CDR3 has 16 amino acids.

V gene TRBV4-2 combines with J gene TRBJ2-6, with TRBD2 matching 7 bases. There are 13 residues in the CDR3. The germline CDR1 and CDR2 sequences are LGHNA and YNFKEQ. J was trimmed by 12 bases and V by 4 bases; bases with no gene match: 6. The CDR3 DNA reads TGTGCCAGCAGCCCTAGCGGACTCAGCGTCCTGACTTTC. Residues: CASSPSGLSVLTF.

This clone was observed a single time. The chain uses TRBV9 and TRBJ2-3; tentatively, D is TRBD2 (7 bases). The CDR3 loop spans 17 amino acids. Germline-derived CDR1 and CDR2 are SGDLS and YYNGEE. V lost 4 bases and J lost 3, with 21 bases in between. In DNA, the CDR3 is TGTGCCAGCAGCTCCCAGAGGGGGGGAGAGGGGACAGATACGCAGTATTTT. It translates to CASSSQRGGEGTDTQYF.

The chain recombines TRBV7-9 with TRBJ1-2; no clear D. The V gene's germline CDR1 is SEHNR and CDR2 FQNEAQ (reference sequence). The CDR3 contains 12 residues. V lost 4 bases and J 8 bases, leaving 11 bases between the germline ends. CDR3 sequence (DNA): TGTGCCAGCAGCTACGGACTTGTAGGCTACACCTTC. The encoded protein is CASSYGLVGYTF.

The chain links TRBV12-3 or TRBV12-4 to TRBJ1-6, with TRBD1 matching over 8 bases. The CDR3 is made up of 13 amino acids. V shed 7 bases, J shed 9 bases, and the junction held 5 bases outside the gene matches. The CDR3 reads CASTRDRGSPLHF. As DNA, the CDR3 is TGTGCCAGCACCAGAGACAGGGGTTCACCCCTCCACTTT.

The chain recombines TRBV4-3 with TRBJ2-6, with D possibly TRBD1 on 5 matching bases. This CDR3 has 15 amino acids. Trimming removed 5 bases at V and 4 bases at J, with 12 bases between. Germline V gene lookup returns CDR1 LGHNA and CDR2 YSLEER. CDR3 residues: CASSTQVVGANVLTF. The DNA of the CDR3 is TGCGCCAGCAGCACACAGGTGGTAGGGGCCAACGTCCTGACTTTC.

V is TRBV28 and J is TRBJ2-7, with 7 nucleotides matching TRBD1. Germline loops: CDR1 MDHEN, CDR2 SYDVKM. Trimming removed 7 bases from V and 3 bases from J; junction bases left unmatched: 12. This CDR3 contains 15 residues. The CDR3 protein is CASTRGGQGVYEQYF. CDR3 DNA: TGTGCCAGCACTAGAGGTGGGCAGGGGGTCTACGAGCAGTACTTC.

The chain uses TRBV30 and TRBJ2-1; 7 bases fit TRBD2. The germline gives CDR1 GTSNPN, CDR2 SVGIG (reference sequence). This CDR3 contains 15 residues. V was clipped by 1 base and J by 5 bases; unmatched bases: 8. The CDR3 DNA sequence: TGTGCCTGGAGTGCGGGGCTAGCGGAGAACAATGAGCAGTTCTTC. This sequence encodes CAWSAGLAENNEQFF.

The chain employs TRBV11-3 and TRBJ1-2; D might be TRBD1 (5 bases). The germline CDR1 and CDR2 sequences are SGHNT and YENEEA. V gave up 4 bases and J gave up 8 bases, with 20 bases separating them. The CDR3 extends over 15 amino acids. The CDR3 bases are TGTGCCAGCAGCTCAGGGAAACTTGGGGGGTACGGCTACACCTTC. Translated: CASSSGKLGGYGYTF.

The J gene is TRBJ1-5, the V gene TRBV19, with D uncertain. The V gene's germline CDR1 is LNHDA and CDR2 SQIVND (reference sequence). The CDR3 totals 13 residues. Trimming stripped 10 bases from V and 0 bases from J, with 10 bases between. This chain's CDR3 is CAISTGSNQPQHF. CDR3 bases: TGTGCCATTTCAACGGGTAGCAATCAGCCCCAGCATTTT. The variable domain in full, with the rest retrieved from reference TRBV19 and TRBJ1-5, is DGGITQSPKYLFRKEGQNVTLSCEQNLNHDAMYWYRQDPGQGLRLIYYSQIVNDFQKGDIAEGYSVSREKKESFPLTVTSAQKNPTAFYLCAISTGSNQPQHFGDGTRLSIL.